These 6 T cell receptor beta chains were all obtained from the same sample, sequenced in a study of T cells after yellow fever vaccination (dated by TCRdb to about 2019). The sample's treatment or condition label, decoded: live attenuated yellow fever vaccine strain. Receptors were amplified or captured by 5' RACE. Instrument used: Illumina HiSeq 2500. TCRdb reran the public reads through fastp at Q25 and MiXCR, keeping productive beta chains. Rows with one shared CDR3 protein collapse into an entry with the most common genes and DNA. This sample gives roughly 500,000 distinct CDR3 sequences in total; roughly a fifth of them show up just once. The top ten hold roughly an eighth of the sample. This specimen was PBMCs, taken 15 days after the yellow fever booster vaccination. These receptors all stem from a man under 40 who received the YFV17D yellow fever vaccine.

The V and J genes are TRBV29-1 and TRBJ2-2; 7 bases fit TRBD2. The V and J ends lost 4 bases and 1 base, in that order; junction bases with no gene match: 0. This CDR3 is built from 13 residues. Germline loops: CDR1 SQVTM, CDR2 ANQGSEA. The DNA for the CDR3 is TGCAGCGTTGGGGGGGGGAACACCGGGGAGCTGTTTTTT. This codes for CSVGGGNTGELFF.

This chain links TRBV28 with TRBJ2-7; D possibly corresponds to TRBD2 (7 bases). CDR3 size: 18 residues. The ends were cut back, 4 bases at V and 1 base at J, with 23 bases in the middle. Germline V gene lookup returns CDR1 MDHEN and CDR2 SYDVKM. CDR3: CASSSRGGGTPLSYEQYF. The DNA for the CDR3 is TGTGCCAGCAGTTCTAGGGGGGGGGGTACCCCCCTTTCCTACGAGCAGTACTTC.

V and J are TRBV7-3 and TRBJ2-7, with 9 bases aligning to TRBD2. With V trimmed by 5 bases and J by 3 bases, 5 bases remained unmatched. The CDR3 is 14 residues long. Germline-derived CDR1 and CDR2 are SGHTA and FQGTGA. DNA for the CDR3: TGTGCCAGCAGCGCAGCGGGAGGCGTCTACGAGCAGTACTTC. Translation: CASSAAGGVYEQYF.

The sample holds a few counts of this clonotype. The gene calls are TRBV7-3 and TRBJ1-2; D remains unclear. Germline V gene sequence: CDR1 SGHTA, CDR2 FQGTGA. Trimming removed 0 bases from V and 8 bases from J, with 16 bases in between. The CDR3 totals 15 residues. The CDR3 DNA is TGTGCCAGCAGCTTAACAGGGAGTGGATTGTACGGCTACACCTTC. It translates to CASSLTGSGLYGYTF.

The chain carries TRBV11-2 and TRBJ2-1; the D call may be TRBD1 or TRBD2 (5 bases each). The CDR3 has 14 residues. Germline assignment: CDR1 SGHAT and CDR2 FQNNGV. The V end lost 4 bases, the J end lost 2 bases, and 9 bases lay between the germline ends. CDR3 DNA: TGTGCCAGCAGCTATACGGGGCCCTACAATGAGCAGTTCTTC. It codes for CASSYTGPYNEQFF.

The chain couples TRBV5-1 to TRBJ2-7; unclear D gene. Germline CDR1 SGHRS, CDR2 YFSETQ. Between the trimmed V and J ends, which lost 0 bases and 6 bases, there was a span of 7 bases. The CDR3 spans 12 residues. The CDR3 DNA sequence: TGCGCCAGCAGCTTGGGAATTGGCGAGCAGTACTTC. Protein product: CASSLGIGEQYF. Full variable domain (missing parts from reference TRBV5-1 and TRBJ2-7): KAGVTQTPRYLIKTRGQQVTLSCSPISGHRSVSWYQQTPGQGLQFLFEYFSETQRNKGNFPGRFSGRQFSNSRSEMNVSTLELGDSALYLCASSLGIGEQYFGPGTRLTVT.